The TCR beta chain described here comes from a study of T cell repertoires in cytomegalovirus infection. Background on the study: Public TCR beta signature analysis indicated the presence of both CMV infection and matching HLA type.

The sample holds many counts of this clonotype. Antigen unknown. Study-level findings and limits: HLA-C-restricted CMV clonotypes gave the most frequent clonotype in two of eight donors. Adding up the frequency of public TCR beta families identified people who carried CMV plus the relevant HLA.

MiXCR was run by TCRdb on the reads, yielding one entry per CDR3 protein. The repertoire holds some 800,000 distinct CDR3 sequences, with almost 30% as singletons. This material consisted of cultured CD8+ T cells from PBMCs, taken from culture after CMV antigen stimulation. The source is a human donor in good health (CMV status not recorded). Some clones in this sample may be carry-over from other donors' samples.

In DNA form, the CDR3 reads TGTGCCAGCAGCTTTGGACAGGGCGTGAACACTGAAGCTTTCTTT. Translated: CASSFGQGVNTEAFF. The chain is built from TRBV6-2 or TRBV6-3 and TRBJ1-1; 8 bases map to TRBD1. This CDR3 is built from 15 residues. Germline CDR1 reads MNHEY; CDR2 reads SVGEGT. V was clipped by 6 bases and J by 0 bases; unmatched bases: 6.